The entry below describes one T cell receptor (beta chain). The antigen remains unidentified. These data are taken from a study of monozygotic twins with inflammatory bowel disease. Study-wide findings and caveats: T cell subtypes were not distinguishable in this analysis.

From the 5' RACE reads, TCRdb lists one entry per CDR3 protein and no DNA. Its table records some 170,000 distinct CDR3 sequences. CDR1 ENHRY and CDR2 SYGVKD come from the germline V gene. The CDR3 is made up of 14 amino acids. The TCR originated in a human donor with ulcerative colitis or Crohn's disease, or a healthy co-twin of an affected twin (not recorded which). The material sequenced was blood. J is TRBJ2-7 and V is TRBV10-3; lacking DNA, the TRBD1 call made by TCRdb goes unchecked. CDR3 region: CAISESRQGEAQYF.